This T cell receptor (beta chain) emerged from a study of Ad26.COV2.S vaccination and SARS-CoV-2 variants. TCRdb keeps only in-frame clones here, not all; method: immunoSEQ multiplex PCR. Of 500,000 or so clones in the sample, about 88% were seen once. The V gene lost 3 bases and the J gene lost 2 bases, with 11 bases spanning the gap. The CDR3 sequence is 15 residues long. The germline CDR1 and CDR2 sequences are WSHSY and SAAADI. Treatment: 15 to 20 received Ad26.COV2.S at low or high dose, single or two shots; 5 received placebo; per-sample allocation not given. Sample collection was performed on day 63 after the first vaccine or placebo injection.

This sequence joins TRBV10-2 and TRBJ1-5, with a tentative D call TRBD1 (6 bases). The sample consisted of peripheral blood, taken in a trial of Ad26.COV2.S vaccine versus placebo. This TCR derives from a person aged 18 to 59 who received the Ad26.COV2.S COVID-19 vaccine or a placebo. CDR3 DNA: TGCGCCAGCAGTGATTGGGGGCCGGGCAATCAGCCCCAGCATTTT. Translated: CASSDWGPGNQPQHF.